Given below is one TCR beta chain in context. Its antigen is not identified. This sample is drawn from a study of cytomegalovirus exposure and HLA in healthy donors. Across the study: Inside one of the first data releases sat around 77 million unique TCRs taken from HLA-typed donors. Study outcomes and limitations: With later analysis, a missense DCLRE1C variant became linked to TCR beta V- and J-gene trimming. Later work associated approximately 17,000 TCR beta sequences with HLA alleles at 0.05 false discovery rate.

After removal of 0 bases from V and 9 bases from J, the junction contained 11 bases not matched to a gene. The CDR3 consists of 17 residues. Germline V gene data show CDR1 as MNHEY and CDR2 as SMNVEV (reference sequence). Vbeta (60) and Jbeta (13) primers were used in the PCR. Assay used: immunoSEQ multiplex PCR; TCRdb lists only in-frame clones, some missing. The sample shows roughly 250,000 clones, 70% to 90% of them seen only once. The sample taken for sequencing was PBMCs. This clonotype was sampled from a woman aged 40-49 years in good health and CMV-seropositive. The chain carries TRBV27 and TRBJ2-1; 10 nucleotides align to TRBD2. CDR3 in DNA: TGTGCCAGCAGTTTATCGATCCAGCGGGAGGGTTTTGTTGAGCAGTTCTTC. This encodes CASSLSIQREGFVEQFF.